Sequencing of this T cell receptor (beta chain) was carried out in a study of monozygotic twins with inflammatory bowel disease (dated by TCRdb to the late 2010s). As for the study more broadly: In total, 28 monozygotic twin pairs made up the full study: 19 Danish pairs, all IBD-discordant, plus nine German pairs, of which four were IBD-concordant and five were IBD-discordant. Within discordant pairs, disease-associated traits were sought mainly by comparing IBD patients with their genetically identical healthy co-twins. Each individual had, on average, about 151 000 unique TCRalpha sequences and 181 000 unique TCRbeta sequences available for analysis.

Concerning this clonotype: Its antigen remains unidentified.

An approximately 2.3 ml peripheral blood sample was drawn into PAXgene tubes per donor and stored at -80°C. Without T cell sorting, total RNA was isolated from whole blood using the PAXgene blood miRNA kit on an automated QIAcube. Peripheral blood from monozygotic twin pairs concordant or discordant for inflammatory bowel disease was subjected to deep TCRalpha and TCRbeta repertoire profiling with unique molecular barcoding. Smoking habits were recorded for all twin pairs, and individuals were classified as current, former or never smokers. The CDR3, cysteine through phenylalanine, is 17 amino acids long. The entry carries no DNA sequence. The germline V gene encodes CDR1 SGHTA and CDR2 FQGNSA. Broader findings and caveats from the paper: Distinction between different T cell subtypes could not be achieved in the analysis. Repertoire similarity did not differ between concordant and discordant twins, possibly due to limited statistical power. Compared with healthy twins, IBD patients had fewer clonotypes in common with other individuals, a difference most pronounced in patients showing signs of disease activity. A decrease in TCRbeta repertoire diversity, as measured by inverse Simpson index, was observed in IBD patients compared with their healthy co-twins. No single strong signal or clonotype linked to IBD turned up in the results, so the idea that one exists was not supported. Differing immunosuppressive treatments among patients may have added background noise and inter-individual variability to the repertoires.

Library prep was done by 5' RACE. Each TCR library was prepared from about 3,400 ng of total RNA. cDNA was synthesized with SMARTScribe reverse transcriptase in eight separate reactions per sample. During cDNA synthesis, template switching was used to introduce unique molecular identifiers that contained a 6-nucleotide sample barcode. TCRalpha and TCRbeta cDNA was amplified in two nested PCRs of about 16 and 10 cycles, and bead purification was carried out after each PCR. Before amplification, the cDNA was treated with uracil DNA-glycosylase and purified using the QIAquick PCR purification kit. The second PCR added Illumina TruSeq-compatible adapters along with sample-specific barcodes. TapeStation and Qubit were used to check library quality and concentration, and roughly 4.8 ng of each library went into the pool. Sequencing of the pooled libraries was done on an Illumina HiSeq2500 single-index Rapid Run using custom sequencing primers and 2 x 100 bp reads. The authors processed their data as follows. MiGEC version 1.2.6 was used for UMI-based consensus assembly to correct PCR and sequencing errors. MiXCR version 2.1.1 handled V(D)J alignment, clonotype assembly and CDR3 extraction. To normalise gene usage, clonotype sharing and MAIT/NKT TCR abundance, the analysis used the top 1000, 10 000 and 20 000 clonotypes per sample. After downsampling to 27 000 UMIs, diversity was calculated as the inverse Simpson index using the vegan R package. Paired Mann-Whitney U tests were applied to discordant twin pairs, and Benjamini-Hochberg correction was used for multiple testing. TCRdb reprocessed the raw reads; every CDR3 protein sequence is a single record, and DNA is not supplied. The V and J calls and clone size come from TCRdb's table, not from the authors' own analysis. The sample table includes 150,000 to 200,000 distinct CDR3 sequences. About 7.4% of the sample is held by the ten biggest clonotypes.

Input material: blood. The chain employs TRBV7-2 and TRBJ2-1. This TCR came from a human donor with ulcerative colitis or Crohn's disease, or a healthy co-twin of an affected twin (not recorded which). CDR3 protein: CASSLAYSYGAYNEQFF.